This TCR beta chain was sequenced during a study of OX40 agonist ivuxolimab in advanced cancers. Method: immunoSEQ multiplex PCR; TCRdb's copy keeps in-frame clones and lacks some. The repertoire consists of approximately 66,000 clones, with roughly nine tenths occurring once and the leading ten covering less than 7.5%. The length of the CDR3 is 14 residues. Germline V gene data show CDR1 as SEHNR and CDR2 as FQNEAQ (reference sequence). V was cut by 5 bases and J by 3 bases, with 10 bases left in between. This specimen consisted of CD4+ or CD8+ T cells sorted from blood, obtained in a trial of the OX40 agonist ivuxolimab. J is TRBJ1-4 and V is TRBV7-9, with D unresolved. This clonotype was sampled from an adult with an advanced solid tumor such as melanoma, head and neck, liver or kidney cancer. The CDR3 DNA reads as TGTGCCAGCAGCCCTACCGGGCCTAATGAAAAACTGTTTTTT. Protein sequence: CASSPTGPNEKLFF.